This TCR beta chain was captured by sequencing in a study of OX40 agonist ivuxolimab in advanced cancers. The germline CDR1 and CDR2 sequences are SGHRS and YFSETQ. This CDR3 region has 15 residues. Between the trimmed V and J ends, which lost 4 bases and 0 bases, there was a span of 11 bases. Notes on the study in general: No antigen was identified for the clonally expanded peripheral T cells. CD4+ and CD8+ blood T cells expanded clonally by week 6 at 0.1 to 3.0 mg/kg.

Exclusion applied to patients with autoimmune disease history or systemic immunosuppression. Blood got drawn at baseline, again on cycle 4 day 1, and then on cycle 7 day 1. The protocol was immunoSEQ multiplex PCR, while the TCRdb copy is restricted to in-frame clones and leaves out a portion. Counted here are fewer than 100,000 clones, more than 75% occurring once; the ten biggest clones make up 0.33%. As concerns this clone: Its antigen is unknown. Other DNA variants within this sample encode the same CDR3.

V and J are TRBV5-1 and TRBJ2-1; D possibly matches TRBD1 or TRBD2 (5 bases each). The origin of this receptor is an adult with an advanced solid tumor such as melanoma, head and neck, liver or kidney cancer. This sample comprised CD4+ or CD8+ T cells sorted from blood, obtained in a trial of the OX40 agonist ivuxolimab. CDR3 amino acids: CASSGGRSSYNEQFF. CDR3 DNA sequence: TGCGCCAGCAGCGGGGGACGGTCCTCCTACAATGAGCAGTTCTTC. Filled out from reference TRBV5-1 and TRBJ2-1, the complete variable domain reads KAGVTQTPRYLIKTRGQQVTLSCSPISGHRSVSWYQQTPGQGLQFLFEYFSETQRNKGNFPGRFSGRQFSNSRSEMNVSTLELGDSALYLCASSGGRSSYNEQFFGPGTRLTVL.